Shown below are 8 T cell receptor beta chains from a single sample sequenced in a study of control samples from healthy donors and cancer patients. Produced via immunoSEQ multiplex PCR; TCRdb's table is partial and in-frame only. The table lists about 54,000 clones, 95% to 96% of them singletons. Material: blood. The receptors derive from a woman in her 30s in good health.

V gene TRBV12-5 combines with J gene TRBJ2-7, with 7 bases that match TRBD1. Germline CDR1 reads LGHNT; CDR2 reads FRNRAP. V was pared by 0 bases and J by 0 bases, with 8 bases of the junction left unmatched. The CDR3 consists of 17 residues. CDR3 protein: CASGLVHGPGGSYEQYF. The CDR3 DNA reads as TGTGCTAGTGGTTTGGTACACGGCCCAGGGGGCTCCTACGAGCAGTACTTC.

The chain carries TRBV5-1 and TRBJ2-2, with TRBD2 matching 9 bases. The CDR3 contains 17 residues. Germline-derived CDR1 and CDR2 are SGHRS and YFSETQ. The trim removed 2 bases at V and 7 bases at J, leaving 12 bases unmatched. This CDR3 is CASSFPPLAGYGGELFF. The CDR3 DNA reads as TGCGCCAGCAGCTTTCCCCCCCTAGCGGGATATGGCGGGGAGCTGTTTTTT.

The chain couples TRBV7-9 to TRBJ1-1; TRBD1 matches at 7 bases. This CDR3 is built from 15 residues. Trimming cost V 1 base and J 0 bases; bases outside gene matches: 2. In germline, CDR1 is SEHNR, CDR2 FQNEAQ (reference sequence). CDR3 protein: CASSLVDRVNTEAFF. In DNA, the CDR3 is TGTGCCAGCAGCTTAGTTGACAGGGTGAACACTGAAGCTTTCTTT.

V gene TRBV7-2 combines with J gene TRBJ2-7; D remains ambiguous. V was trimmed by 0 bases and J by 2 bases, leaving 11 bases between them. CDR3 length: 15 amino acids. Germline V CDR1 and CDR2: SGHTA, FQGNSA. The DNA for the CDR3 is TGTGCCAGCAGCTTAGCAACGGGCCAAACCTACGAGCAGTACTTC. It encodes CASSLATGQTYEQYF. Combining the CDR3 with reference TRBV7-2 and TRBJ2-7 gives the whole variable domain GAGVSQSPSNKVTEKGKDVELRCDPISGHTALYWYRQSLGQGLEFLIYFQGNSAPDKSGLPSDRFSAERTGGSVSTLTIQRTQQEDSAVYLCASSLATGQTYEQYFGPGTRLTVT.

The gene calls are TRBV5-4 and TRBJ2-1, with TRBD2 matching 8 bases. The V gene's germline CDR1 is SGHNT and CDR2 YYREEE (reference sequence). V lost 4 bases to trimming and J lost 2 bases; unmatched junction nucleotides: 8. This CDR3 has 16 amino acids. The chain's CDR3 is CASSLSGARPYNEQFF. CDR3 bases: TGTGCCAGCAGCCTTAGCGGGGCTAGACCCTACAATGAGCAGTTCTTC.

The chain couples TRBV7-2 to TRBJ2-2, with 7 bases identical to TRBD1. Germline CDR1 SGHTA, CDR2 FQGNSA. J gave up 0 bases and V 4 bases, and 5 bases lay outside the gene matches. This CDR3 comprises 16 residues. The CDR3 loop reads CASSSRGGANTGELFF. The DNA for the CDR3 is TGTGCCAGCAGCTCTCGAGGGGGCGCGAACACCGGGGAGCTGTTTTTT.

This clone was picked up one time. The germline gene is not matched at one end of the junction; a read error may be the cause. The chain recombines TRBV4-1 with TRBJ2-3; 12 bases fit TRBD2. The CDR3 sequence is 18 residues long. Germline V gene lookup returns CDR1 MGHRA and CDR2 YSYEKL. As DNA, the CDR3 is TGCGCCAGCAGCAAAGACCTAGCGGGAGGGACTAGCACAGATACGCAGTATTTT. Residues: CASSKDLAGGTSTDTQYF.

The gene calls are TRBV13 and TRBJ1-4; D call uncertain. Trimming pared 0 bases from V and 7 bases from J, leaving 0 bases between. The CDR3 loop spans 11 amino acids. Germline V lookup: CDR1 PRHDT, CDR2 FYEKMQ (reference sequence). The CDR3 loop is CASSLGEKLFF. CDR3 in DNA: TGTGCCAGCAGCTTAGGTGAAAAACTGTTTTTT.